The clone carrying this T cell receptor beta chain was seen ten or more times. The data stem from a study of prognosis after radiotherapy for stage I lung cancer. Germline V gene data show CDR1 as LGHDT and CDR2 as YNNKEL (reference sequence). The CDR3 consists of 15 residues. The germline V and J ends were trimmed by 3 bases and 3 bases, with 13 bases remaining between them. Two rounds of multiplex PCR amplified TCR beta CDR3 from genomic DNA. Primers specific to each TRBV and TRBJ gene drove first-round PCR. TCRdb analysed the multiplex PCR reads with MiXCR anew, one entry per CDR3 protein. The sample has about 59,000 distinct CDR3 sequences, about 30% seen once.

The sample was PBMCs, taken before or after stereotactic body radiation therapy (not recorded which). This chain links TRBV3-1 with TRBJ2-3, with TRBD2 as a possible D gene (6 bases). The receptor was isolated from a donor over 45 with non-small cell lung cancer. The CDR3, as DNA: TGTGCCAGCAGCCATCATGGGGGGATGACAGATACGCAGTATTTT. This gives the protein CASSHHGGMTDTQYF.